The T cell receptor beta chain under discussion was sequenced for a study of T cell repertoires in cytomegalovirus infection (dated by TCRdb to the late 2010s). Regarding the research as a whole: Donor HLA type was relevant to the analysis, because carriage of CMV infection together with the matching HLA type was indicated by public TCR beta signatures. Overall study outcomes, separate from this receptor: In both this cohort and an independent cohort of a few hundred donors, the cumulative frequency of public TCR beta family members distinguished carriers of CMV infection plus the relevant HLA type. The ex vivo response was dominated by HLA-C-restricted CMV-specific TCR beta clonotypes, which also provided the single most frequent clonotype in two of eight donors.

This clonotype has a handful of counts. Which antigen it targets is not known. No base-level quality is on record; no much larger clone is a single base apart. Trimming accounts for 5 bases at V and 8 bases at J, while the number of junction bases matched to no gene is 2. Sequences SQVTM (CDR1) and ANQGSEA (CDR2) are obtained from the germline V gene. The CDR3 contains 11 residues, cysteine and phenylalanine counted. Left in the record is the CDR3 DNA by itself, 33 bases read in frame from the first base. These reads were obtained on an Illumina HiSeq 1500. Using fastp trimming at Q25 and MiXCR clonotype assembly, TCRdb reanalyzed the public sequencing data and kept in-frame beta chains. Entries are consolidated by CDR3 protein sequence, retaining the most common genes and DNA. This sample has hundreds of thousands of distinct CDR3 sequences in its table, and under 20% of those were observed once. The ten top clones hold approximately 12% of the sample.

This TCR came from a human donor in good health (CMV status not recorded). Some clones in this sample may be carry-over from other donors' samples. Sequenced sample: PBMCs. This chain is built from TRBV29-1 and TRBJ1-2; 10 middle bases align to TRBD1. The DNA reads as follows: TGCAGCGTTTGGGACAGGGGCGGCTACACCTTC. This translates into CSVWDRGGYTF.